Below, 26 T cell receptor beta chains from the same sample are listed, as sequenced in a study of cytotoxic CD8 clonotypes in ibrutinib-treated CLL. Generated by immunoSEQ multiplex PCR, the TCRdb table keeps only in-frame clones and is missing some. The sample yields 200,000 or so clones, about four fifths seen once. This material consisted of PBMCs, taken after 12 months of ibrutinib treatment. The receptors originated from a human donor with chronic lymphocytic leukemia.

This chain connects TRBV6-1 to TRBJ2-6; perhaps TRBD2 as D (5 bases). Germline V gene sequence: CDR1 MNHNS, CDR2 SASEGT. The CDR3 sequence is 15 residues long. Trimming took 7 bases from V and 1 from J, leaving 11 bases between them. The CDR3 region has the DNA TGTGCCAGCACGGGGTACGTGTCTGGGGCCAACGTCCTGACTTTC. Its protein is CASTGYVSGANVLTF.

This clone showed up just a few times. The chain couples TRBV19 to TRBJ1-6, with 7 bases that match TRBD1. The CDR3 extends over 13 amino acids. V shed 5 bases, J shed 9 bases, and the junction held 4 bases outside the gene matches. The V gene's germline CDR1 is LNHDA and CDR2 SQIVND (reference sequence). The CDR3 DNA is TGTGCCAGTAGTCGACAGGGCGGTTCACCCCTCCACTTT. Amino acid sequence: CASSRQGGSPLHF. The complete variable domain, with remaining parts taken from reference TRBV19 and TRBJ1-6, reads DGGITQSPKYLFRKEGQNVTLSCEQNLNHDAMYWYRQDPGQGLRLIYYSQIVNDFQKGDIAEGYSVSREKKESFPLTVTSAQKNPTAFYLCASSRQGGSPLHFGNGTRLTVT.

This clone was seen a handful of times. J is TRBJ2-2 and V is TRBV9, with D unresolved. Trimming pared 4 bases from V and 4 bases from J, leaving 8 bases between. The CDR3 totals 13 residues. Germline lookup yields CDR1 SGDLS and CDR2 YYNGEE. CDR3 protein: CASSTIATGELFF. CDR3 nucleotides: TGTGCCAGCAGCACAATCGCCACCGGGGAGCTGTTTTTT.

This chain connects TRBV6-5 to TRBJ2-1, with 10 bases aligning to TRBD2. The CDR3 runs to 15 residues. J was trimmed by 10 bases and V by 2 bases; bases with no gene match: 8. Germline V CDR1 and CDR2: MNHEY, SVGAGI. The CDR3 DNA reads as TGTGCCAGCAGTTACATGCTAGCGGGAGCACGGGAGCAGTTCTTC. As protein: CASSYMLAGAREQFF.

The J gene is TRBJ2-2, the V gene TRBV11-2; 9 bases map to TRBD2. Germline assignment: CDR1 SGHAT and CDR2 FQNNGV. V lost 5 bases and J lost 7; bases outside the gene matches: 8. This CDR3 has 15 residues. CDR3 amino acids: CASSGRLAAGGELFF. In DNA, the CDR3 is TGTGCCAGCAGCGGACGACTAGCGGCTGGCGGGGAGCTGTTTTTT.

This chain links TRBV28 with TRBJ1-4; TRBD1 might be the D (5 bases). Trimming took 6 bases from V and 6 from J, leaving 17 bases between them. Per germline, CDR1 MDHEN and CDR2 SYDVKM. CDR3 length equals 15 residues. The CDR3 DNA follows: TGTGCCAGCAGCACCTCAGACAGAAACCATGAAAAACTGTTTTTT. Translated, it gives CASSTSDRNHEKLFF.

This chain's CDR3 is CASSQGGLAGGPSYEQYF. CDR3 in DNA: TGTGCCAGCAGCCAAGGCGGACTAGCGGGAGGGCCCTCCTACGAGCAGTACTTC. The chain combines TRBV4-2 with TRBJ2-7, with TRBD2 matching over 15 bases. CDR1 and CDR2 (germline): LGHNA, YNFKEQ. The CDR3 is 18 amino acids. V shed 1 base and J 0 bases; nucleotides not matched to a gene: 4.

In this sample, this clone turned up a few times. The chain employs TRBV5-4 and TRBJ1-2; D perhaps matches TRBD1 (6 bases). The V end was cut by 3 bases, the J end by 4 bases, with 13 bases between. The CDR3 covers 14 residues. The germline V gene encodes CDR1 SGHNT and CDR2 YYREEE (reference sequence). CDR3 in DNA: TGTGCCAGCAGCTCCGGACAGCGCGCCTATGGCTACACCTTC. It is translated as CASSSGQRAYGYTF.

This clone was recorded a few times. This chain uses TRBV4-1 with TRBJ2-5; TRBD1 agrees at 7 bases. Germline assignment: CDR1 MGHRA and CDR2 YSYEKL. This CDR3 region has 15 residues. With 2 bases clipped from V and 2 bases from J, the junction kept 5 bases outside the gene matches. For the CDR3, the DNA is TGCGCCAGCAGCCAATTACAGGGGACACAAGAGACCCAGTACTTC. This encodes CASSQLQGTQETQYF.

The chain combines TRBV19 with TRBJ2-3; TRBD1 aligns across 11 bases. The V gene's germline CDR1 is LNHDA and CDR2 SQIVND (reference sequence). CDR3 length: 16 amino acids. The V gene end was trimmed by 5 bases and the J gene end by 4 bases; junction bases not matched to a gene: 8. For the CDR3, the DNA is TGTGCCAGTAGTCCATTTATGGGACAGGGGGCAGATACGCAGTATTTT. Translated, it gives CASSPFMGQGADTQYF.

The chain combines TRBV5-1 with TRBJ2-5; D remains ambiguous. The CDR3 has 13 residues. Germline V gives CDR1 SGHRS, CDR2 YFSETQ. Trimming cost V 3 bases and J 2 bases, with 8 bases left between them. CDR3 sequence: CASSSPRQETQYF. In nucleotides, the CDR3 is TGCGCCAGCAGCTCGCCCCGGCAAGAGACCCAGTACTTC.

This clone was counted a single time. The chain employs TRBV7-2 and TRBJ1-2; D might be TRBD1 (5 bases). CDR3 length: 16 residues. CDR1 SGHTA and CDR2 FQGNSA come from the germline V gene. V was pared by 0 bases and J by 5 bases, with 16 bases between. As DNA, the CDR3 is TGTGCCAGCAGCTTAGCAGCAGGAGGGGACCTATATGGCTACACCTTC. Encoded protein: CASSLAAGGDLYGYTF.

This clone was counted once. The chain is built from TRBV4-1 and TRBJ2-7, with TRBD2 matching over 11 bases. Losses at the gene ends were 2 bases for V and 7 bases for J; bases not matched to a gene: 10. CDR1 is MGHRA and CDR2 is YSYEKL in the germline V gene. The CDR3 has 16 residues. CDR3 bases: TGCGCCAGCAGCCAACAATTTAGCGGGGGGGCCTTGGAGCAGTACTTC. It yields the protein CASSQQFSGGALEQYF.

The rearrangement uses TRBV19 and TRBJ2-1; 9 bases line up with TRBD1. The CDR3 is 16 amino acids. In germline, CDR1 is LNHDA, CDR2 SQIVND (reference sequence). The V and J ends lost 8 bases and 8 bases, in that order; junction bases with no gene match: 16. The CDR3 DNA is TGTGCCAGTGAAGGGGAGGGAGGGACAGGGATCGATGAGCAGTTCTTC. Amino acids: CASEGEGGTGIDEQFF.

The chain employs TRBV7-9 and TRBJ1-1; the D gene is possibly TRBD1 (6 bases). The V and J ends lost 5 bases and 4 bases respectively, with 17 bases between them. CDR1 and CDR2 (germline): SEHNR, FQNEAQ (reference sequence). The CDR3 loop spans 15 amino acids. The CDR3 reads CASSLRGALGTEAFF. CDR3 bases: TGTGCCAGCAGCCTTAGGGGGGCTCTGGGCACTGAAGCTTTCTTT.

This rearrangement joins TRBV14 to TRBJ2-3, with 8 bases identical to TRBD1. There are 15 residues in the CDR3. Per the germline V gene, CDR1 is SGHDN and CDR2 is FVKESK. V shed 8 bases, J shed 0 bases, and the junction held 7 bases outside the gene matches. The CDR3 bases are TGTGCCAGCGACTACGGACAGGGTAGCACAGATACGCAGTATTTT. Translation gives CASDYGQGSTDTQYF. The variable domain in full, with the rest retrieved from reference TRBV14 and TRBJ2-3, is EAGVTQFPSHSVIEKGQTVTLRCDPISGHDNLYWYRRVMGKEIKFLLHFVKESKQDESGMPNNRFLAERTGGTYSTLKVQPAELEDSGVYFCASDYGQGSTDTQYFGPGTRLTVL.

V and J are TRBV10-3 and TRBJ1-1, with a weak D call TRBD1 (5 bases). The ends were cut back, 8 bases at V and 1 base at J, with 14 bases in the middle. CDR1 ENHRY and CDR2 SYGVKD come from the germline V gene. The CDR3 is 14 amino acids. The CDR3 reads CAIAKDGTNTEAFF. In DNA form, the CDR3 reads TGTGCCATCGCCAAGGACGGGACGAACACTGAAGCTTTCTTT.

The chain links TRBV5-1 to TRBJ2-4, with 14 bases aligning to TRBD2. J gave up 7 bases and V 4 bases, and 4 bases lay outside the gene matches. This CDR3 contains 15 residues. Germline assignment: CDR1 SGHRS and CDR2 YFSETQ. CDR3 region: CASSIGLAGGNIQYF. CDR3 nucleotide sequence: TGCGCCAGCAGCATCGGACTAGCGGGAGGCAACATTCAGTACTTC.

This rearrangement joins TRBV27 to TRBJ1-5, with D possibly matching TRBD1 (6 bases). Germline CDR1 reads MNHEY; CDR2 reads SMNVEV (reference sequence). The CDR3 is 16 residues long. The ends were cut back, 5 bases at V and 0 bases at J, with 14 bases in the middle. The CDR3 sequence is CASSIAGQYSNQPQHF. Here the CDR3 DNA reads TGTGCCAGCAGTATTGCGGGACAATATAGCAATCAGCCCCAGCATTTT.

The chain combines TRBV28 with TRBJ2-7; possibly TRBD2 for D (5 bases). This CDR3 region has 15 residues. Trimming removed 7 bases from V and 1 base from J, with 17 bases in between. CDR1 is MDHEN and CDR2 is SYDVKM in the germline V gene. The CDR3: CASIPGGGESYEQYF. In DNA, the CDR3 is TGTGCCAGCATTCCCGGAGGCGGAGAATCCTACGAGCAGTACTTC.

V and J are TRBV5-5 and TRBJ2-7; D is ambiguous. Per the germline V gene, CDR1 is SGHKS and CDR2 is YYEKEE (reference sequence). V dropped 0 bases and J dropped 3 bases, with 4 bases sitting between them. The CDR3 has 12 amino acids. DNA of the CDR3: TGTGCCAGCAGCTTGGGGTTCTACGAGCAGTACTTC. Its protein product is CASSLGFYEQYF.

The V and J genes are TRBV10-3 and TRBJ2-1; 9 positions match TRBD2. J was trimmed by 7 bases and V by 10 bases; bases with no gene match: 8. The CDR3 spans 13 residues. From germline, CDR1 is ENHRY and CDR2 SYGVKD. CDR3 loop: CATHGAGGNEQFF. CDR3 nucleotide sequence: TGTGCCACCCATGGGGCGGGAGGGAATGAGCAGTTCTTC.

The CDR3 DNA is TGTGCCAGCAGTCCGTGGAAGGAGCAGTACTTC. Translated: CASSPWKEQYF. This chain links TRBV6-1 with TRBJ2-7; D call uncertain. The germline CDR1 and CDR2 sequences are MNHNS and SASEGT. The V and J ends lost 5 bases and 7 bases respectively, with 9 bases between them. This CDR3 is 11 amino acids long.

This rearrangement joins TRBV30 to TRBJ1-5, with a weak D call TRBD1 (5 bases). Germline assignment: CDR1 GTSNPN and CDR2 SVGIG (reference sequence). The CDR3 runs to 15 residues. Between the trimmed V and J ends, which lost 2 bases and 0 bases, there was a span of 11 bases. The CDR3 DNA reads as TGTGCCTGGAGTTGGGGGTTAAATAGCAATCAGCCCCAGCATTTT. Its translation: CAWSWGLNSNQPQHF.

The V gene is TRBV6-5, the J gene TRBJ2-1, with TRBD1 as a possible D gene (7 bases). CDR3 length equals 15 residues. The ends were cut back, 7 bases at V and 7 bases at J, with 20 bases in the middle. The germline V gene encodes CDR1 MNHEY and CDR2 SVGAGI. CDR3 residues: CASMLGGGWWNEQFF. CDR3 in DNA: TGTGCCAGCATGCTAGGAGGGGGCTGGTGGAATGAGCAGTTCTTC.

The genes are TRBV6-1 and TRBJ2-3; 14 nucleotides line up with TRBD2. CDR1 MNHNS and CDR2 SASEGT come from the germline V gene. This CDR3 has 18 amino acids. The V gene end was trimmed by 4 bases and the J gene end by 6 bases; junction bases not matched to a gene: 12. This CDR3 reads CASSGRLRTSGGPDTQYF. CDR3 bases: TGTGCCAGCAGTGGCCGTCTTAGGACTAGCGGGGGGCCGGATACGCAGTATTTT.